This T cell receptor beta chain derives from a study of cytomegalovirus exposure and HLA in healthy donors. Regarding the study as a whole: TCR beta chains numbering under 200 were designated cytomegalovirus-associated. For cytomegalovirus status, the classifier reportedly gave diagnoses with high specificity and sensitivity. An ancestry cluster, one associated with Asian ancestry, reportedly showed fewer N-insertions than the approximately 670-donor mean in a later analysis. Later analysis suggested most CMV-associated TCR beta chains were HLA-restricted.

PCR involved 60 Vbeta and 13 Jbeta primers. The data were produced by immunoSEQ multiplex PCR, yet TCRdb's version contains in-frame clones alone and is incomplete. The sample records about 130,000 clones, around three quarters being singletons. On this clone itself: The antigen remains undetermined.

The TCR originated in a woman aged 50 to 60 in good health and CMV-seronegative. The sequenced material came from PBMCs.

The CDR3 bases are TGTGCCAGCAGGACTAGCGGGAGTTGGTACGAGCAGTACTTC. Translated: CASRTSGSWYEQYF. The V gene is TRBV6-1, the J gene TRBJ2-7; 12 bases line up with TRBD2. Germline assignment: CDR1 MNHNS and CDR2 SASEGT. Trimming cost V 6 bases and J 4 bases; bases outside gene matches: 4. The CDR3 is 14 amino acids.